This T cell receptor beta chain comes out of a study of blood T cell repertoires in COVID-19. About the study: Acute-phase and convalescent COVID-19 samples originated in the United States, Italy and Spain. Sample material is recorded as cDNA or gDNA derived from T cells, B-cell-depleted T cells, or PBMCs.

Trimming shortened V by 2 bases and J by 0 bases, and 8 bases separated the two germline ends. Germline CDR1 is GTSNPN and CDR2 is SVGIG (reference sequence). There are 15 residues in the CDR3. Authors' analysis steps: Amplification of reference gene primers provided the estimated nucleated cell counts. Repertoires were generated with immunoSEQ multiplex PCR, while TCRdb's copy carries only in-frame clones and drops some. The V and J calls and clone size come from that table; D and trimming were worked out from the DNA. The repertoire consists of some 88,000 clones, with about 85% occurring once and the leading ten covering 3.5% to 4%.

This clonotype originated in a man in his sixties with acute or convalescent COVID-19. This chain uses TRBV30 with TRBJ1-6; no firm D call. Sequencing used peripheral blood. CDR3 amino acids: CAWSSLSSYNSPLHF. For the CDR3, the DNA is TGTGCCTGGAGTAGTTTGAGCTCCTATAATTCACCCCTCCACTTT.